Presented here are 7 T cell receptor beta chains from one specimen sequenced in a study of T cell responses to AZD1222 COVID-19 vaccine. Libraries were prepared by immunoSEQ multiplex PCR; TCRdb keeps only in-frame clonotypes and omits some of them. Found here are nearly 90,000 clones, approximately 86% of them singletons; the top ten hold under 7%. Material: peripheral blood, obtained on day 0 of AZD1222 vaccination. These TCRs come from an adult in good health.

The chain has TRBV19 and TRBJ1-4, with no clear D. In germline, CDR1 is LNHDA, CDR2 SQIVND (reference sequence). V lost 7 bases, J lost 3 bases, and 18 bases lay in between. The CDR3 has 16 amino acids. The CDR3 region is CASTNGRAVANEKLFF. The CDR3 DNA is TGTGCCAGTACTAATGGACGTGCAGTAGCTAATGAAAAACTGTTTTTT.

The chain employs TRBV6-2 or TRBV6-3 and TRBJ2-3; D might be TRBD2 (6 bases). The CDR3 contains 19 residues. V dropped 0 bases and J dropped 2 bases, with 21 bases sitting between them. Germline CDR1 is MNHEY and CDR2 is SVGEGT. CDR3 residues: CASSYSQPSARSNTDTQYF. The CDR3 bases are TGTGCCAGCAGTTACTCTCAGCCTAGCGCGCGGTCTAACACAGATACGCAGTATTTT.

The CDR3 bases are TGCGCCAGCAGCTTGGCCGGATCCACGGGAAACATTCAGTACTTC. This gives the protein CASSLAGSTGNIQYF. The gene calls are TRBV5-1 and TRBJ2-4, with D hard to call. The CDR3 consists of 15 residues. Germline CDR1 is SGHRS and CDR2 is YFSETQ. V was pared by 0 bases and J by 6 bases, with 13 bases between.

J is TRBJ2-2 and V is TRBV6-1; TRBD2 might be the D (5 bases). The CDR3 has 15 amino acids. The ends were cut back, 2 bases at V and 1 base at J, with 8 bases in the middle. The germline V gene encodes CDR1 MNHNS and CDR2 SASEGT. This CDR3 reads CASSESGWNTGELFF. CDR3 nucleotide sequence: TGTGCCAGCAGTGAATCGGGGTGGAACACCGGGGAGCTGTTTTTT.

This chain connects TRBV4-2 to TRBJ2-7, with D perhaps matching TRBD1 (6 bases). The length of the CDR3 is 12 residues. Per the germline V gene, CDR1 is LGHNA and CDR2 is YNFKEQ. With 5 bases removed from V and 10 bases from J, the gap between germline ends came to 15 bases. The CDR3: CASSEGGSEQYF. As DNA, the CDR3 is TGTGCCAGCAGCGAAGGGGGTTCGGAACAGTACTTC.

This chain joins TRBV4-3 and TRBJ2-2, with a tentative D call TRBD2 (6 bases). Germline CDR1 reads LGHNA; CDR2 reads YSLEER. Trimming took 1 base from V and 4 from J, leaving 13 bases between them. The CDR3 runs 16 residues. The CDR3 sequence is CASSQGALAGTGELFF. CDR3 bases: TGCGCCAGCAGCCAAGGGGCACTAGCCGGCACCGGGGAGCTGTTTTTT.

The V call is TRBV6-1, the J call TRBJ1-5, with D possibly TRBD1 on 6 matching bases. The CDR3 runs to 14 residues. CDR1 is MNHNS, CDR2 SASEGT, per germline. Between the trimmed V and J ends, which lost 3 bases and 1 base, there was a span of 7 bases. CDR3 amino acids: CASSDDRSNQPQHF. The CDR3 nucleotides read TGTGCCAGCAGTGACGACAGGAGCAATCAGCCCCAGCATTTT.